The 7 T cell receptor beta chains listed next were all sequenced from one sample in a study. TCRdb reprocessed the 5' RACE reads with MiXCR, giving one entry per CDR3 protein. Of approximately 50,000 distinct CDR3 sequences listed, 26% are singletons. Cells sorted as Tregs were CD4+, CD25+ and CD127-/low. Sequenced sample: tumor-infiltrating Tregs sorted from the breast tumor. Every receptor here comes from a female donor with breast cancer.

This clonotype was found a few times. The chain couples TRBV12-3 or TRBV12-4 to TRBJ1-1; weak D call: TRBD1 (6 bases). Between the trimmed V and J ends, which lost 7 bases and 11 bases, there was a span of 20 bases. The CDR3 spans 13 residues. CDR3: CASTIWGGSEAFF. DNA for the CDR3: TGTGCCAGCACCATCTGGGGGGGCTCCGAGGCTTTCTTT.

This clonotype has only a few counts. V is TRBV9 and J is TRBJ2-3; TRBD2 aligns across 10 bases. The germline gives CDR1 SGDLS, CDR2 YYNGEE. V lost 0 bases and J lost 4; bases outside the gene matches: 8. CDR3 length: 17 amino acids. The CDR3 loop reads CASSVAGLAGVPDTQYF. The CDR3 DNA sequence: TGTGCCAGCAGCGTAGCTGGTCTAGCGGGAGTCCCAGATACGCAGTATTTT.

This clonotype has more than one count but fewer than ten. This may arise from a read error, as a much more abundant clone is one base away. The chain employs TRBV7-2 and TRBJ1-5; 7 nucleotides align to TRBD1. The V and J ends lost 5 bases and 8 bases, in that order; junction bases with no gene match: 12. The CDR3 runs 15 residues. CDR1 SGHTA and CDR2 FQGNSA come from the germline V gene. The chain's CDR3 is CASSPGQSDKEPQHF. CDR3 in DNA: TGTGCCAGCAGCCCGGGACAGTCTGATAAAGAGCCCCAGCATTTT.

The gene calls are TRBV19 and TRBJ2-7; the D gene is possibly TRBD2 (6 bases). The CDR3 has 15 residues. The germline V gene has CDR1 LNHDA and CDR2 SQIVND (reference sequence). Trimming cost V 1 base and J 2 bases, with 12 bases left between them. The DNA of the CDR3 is TGTGCCAGTAGTATAGTGGGCGGGGAGACCTACGAGCAGTACTTC. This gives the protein CASSIVGGETYEQYF.

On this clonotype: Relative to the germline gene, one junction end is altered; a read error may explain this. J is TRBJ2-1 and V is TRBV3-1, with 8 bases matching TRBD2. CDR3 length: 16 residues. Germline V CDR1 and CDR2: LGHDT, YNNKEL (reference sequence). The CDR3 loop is CASSQDVTSEYNEQFF. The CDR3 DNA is TGTGCCAGCAGCCAAGATGTGACTAGCGAGTACAATGAACAGTTCTTC.

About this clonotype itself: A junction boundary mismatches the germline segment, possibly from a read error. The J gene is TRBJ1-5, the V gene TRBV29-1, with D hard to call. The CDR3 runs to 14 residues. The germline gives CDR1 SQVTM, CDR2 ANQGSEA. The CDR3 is CGVSQNRGNQPQHF. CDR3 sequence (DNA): TGCGGCGTTAGCCAGAATCGGGGCAATCAGCCCCAGCATTTT.

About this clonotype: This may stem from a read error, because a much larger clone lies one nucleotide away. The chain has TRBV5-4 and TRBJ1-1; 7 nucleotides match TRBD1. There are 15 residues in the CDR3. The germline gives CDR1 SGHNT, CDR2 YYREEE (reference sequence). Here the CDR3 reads CASSFRQGENTGAFF. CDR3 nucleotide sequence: TGTGCCAGCAGCTTTAGGCAGGGGGAGAACACTGGAGCTTTCTTT.